Sequencing of this T cell receptor (beta chain) was carried out in a study of identical twins. This clonotype has ten or more counts. MiXCR was run by TCRdb on the 5' RACE reads, yielding one entry per CDR3 protein. This table has more than 650,000 distinct CDR3 sequences, roughly 6% appearing once. Germline CDR1 SGHRS, CDR2 YFSETQ. V dropped 0 bases and J dropped 7; count of bases not matched to a gene: 3. This CDR3 comprises 14 residues. This chain joins TRBV5-1 and TRBJ1-3, with 8 bases fitting TRBD1. The receptor comes from a man aged 18 to 29 in good health. Sequenced sample: naive T cells sorted from blood. The CDR3 DNA sequence: TGCGCCAGCAGCTTGGACAGGGGGACGAACACCATATATTTT. Translated, it gives CASSLDRGTNTIYF.